The 15 T cell receptor beta chains in this list originate from one sample, sequenced in a study of EBV T-cell therapy then PD-1 blockade in nasopharyngeal carcinoma. Libraries were prepared by immunoSEQ multiplex PCR; TCRdb keeps only in-frame clonotypes and omits some of them. The sample lists over 20,000 clones, around 84% seen once, with roughly 32% in the top ten. Time point reported: 266 days after commencement of treatment, after nivolumab therapy. Treatment reported: AdE1-LMPpoly-expanded autologous EBV-specific T-cell therapy followed by anti-PD-1 nivolumab. No antigen is known for these receptors. The sequences come from CD8+ T cells from blood, collected at roughly day 250 from a patient whose treatment included autologous EBV-specific T cells and nivolumab. These receptors were taken from a man between 40 and 49 years old with nasopharyngeal carcinoma.

The CDR3 DNA is TGCGCCAGCAGCTTGGCACTCTCCTACGAGCAGTACTTC. Translated: CASSLALSYEQYF. The chain is built from TRBV5-1 and TRBJ2-7; D ambiguous. The V gene's germline CDR1 is SGHRS and CDR2 YFSETQ. Deletions cut 0 bases from V and 0 bases from J, with 4 bases between. This CDR3 contains 13 residues.

The chain couples TRBV6-5 to TRBJ1-1, with D unclear. There are 16 residues in the CDR3. Germline V gene sequence: CDR1 MNHEY, CDR2 SVGAGI. V lost 4 bases, J lost 6 bases, and 21 bases lay in between. CDR3 residues: CASSSYLAGSNPEAFF. The DNA for the CDR3 is TGTGCCAGCAGTTCCTACCTCGCCGGTAGTAACCCTGAAGCTTTCTTT.

The gene calls are TRBV12-3 or TRBV12-4 and TRBJ1-3; D is ambiguous. V was clipped by 2 bases and J by 5 bases, with 4 bases between them. CDR3 size: 12 residues. This chain's CDR3 is CASSLMRNTIYF. CDR3 coding DNA: TGTGCCAGCAGTTTAATGCGAAACACCATATATTTT.

This chain links TRBV7-9 with TRBJ1-3; D is unclear. Germline V gene sequence: CDR1 SEHNR, CDR2 FQNEAQ (reference sequence). There are 14 residues in the CDR3. V was clipped by 5 bases and J by 1 base, with 9 bases between them. DNA for the CDR3: TGTGCCAGCAGCGATACGACTTCTGGAAACACCATATATTTT. It codes for CASSDTTSGNTIYF.

The chain has TRBV7-6 and TRBJ2-3; no clear D. Germline loops: CDR1 SGHVS, CDR2 FNYEAQ. Trimming pared 5 bases from V and 1 base from J, leaving 13 bases between. The CDR3 sequence is 15 residues long. The CDR3 DNA is TGTGCCAGCAGCGAAGGTCGTTTTGGCACAGATACGCAGTATTTT. Protein product: CASSEGRFGTDTQYF.

This chain uses TRBV25-1 with TRBJ2-7; tentative D call: TRBD2 (6 bases). V was cut by 5 bases and J by 7 bases, with 12 bases left in between. Germline-derived CDR1 and CDR2 are MGHDK and SYGVNS. This CDR3 has 12 residues. CDR3 coding DNA: TGTGCCAGCAGTTTGGGACTTGGGGAGCAGTACTTC. It codes for CASSLGLGEQYF.

A few counts support this clone. The chain carries TRBV9 and TRBJ1-4; D gene uncertain. V lost 3 bases and J 8 bases, leaving 14 bases between the germline ends. Germline V gene lookup returns CDR1 SGDLS and CDR2 YYNGEE. The CDR3 has 14 residues. The CDR3 nucleotides read TGTGCCAGCAGCGCCGAGAACCTCGACGAAAAACTGTTTTTT. It translates to CASSAENLDEKLFF. The entire variable domain, with the rest obtained from reference TRBV9 and TRBJ1-4, is as follows: DSGVTQTPKHLITATGQRVTLRCSPRSGDLSVYWYQQSLDQGLQFLIQYYNGEERAKGNILERFSAQQFPDLHSELNLSSLELGDSALYFCASSAENLDEKLFFGSGTQLSVL.

V gene TRBV25-1 combines with J gene TRBJ1-4; the D is unclear. Germline V CDR1 and CDR2: MGHDK, SYGVNS. The length of the CDR3 is 9 residues. CDR3 in DNA: TGTCCTCCCCGGGAAAAACTGTTTTTT. Protein product: CPPREKLFF.

This clone was found once. The chain combines TRBV9 with TRBJ1-2; a weak D match, TRBD1 (5 bases). Trimming stripped 4 bases from V and 5 bases from J, with 9 bases between. Germline V gives CDR1 SGDLS, CDR2 YYNGEE. The CDR3 extends over 12 amino acids. CDR3 loop: CASSLSGYGYTF. CDR3 nucleotides: TGTGCCAGCAGCCTATCAGGGTATGGCTACACCTTC.

The rearrangement joins TRBV5-4 to TRBJ1-1, with TRBD1 identical over 7 bases. The trim removed 0 bases at V and 1 base at J, leaving 6 bases unmatched. The CDR3 loop spans 16 amino acids. CDR1 and CDR2 from the germline V gene are SGHNT and YYREEE (reference sequence). This chain's CDR3 is CASSLDTTGRNTEAFF. In nucleotides, the CDR3 is TGTGCCAGCAGCTTGGACACGACAGGGAGGAACACTGAAGCTTTCTTT. The whole variable domain, filled in from reference TRBV5-4 and TRBJ1-1, reads ETGVTQSPTHLIKTRGQQVTLRCSSQSGHNTVSWYQQALGQGPQFIFQYYREEENGRGNFPPRFSGLQFPNYSSELNVNALELDDSALYLCASSLDTTGRNTEAFFGQGTRLTVV.

V is TRBV4-1 and J is TRBJ2-4, with no clear D. This CDR3 spans 17 amino acids. The germline gives CDR1 MGHRA, CDR2 YSYEKL. V was shortened by 0 bases and J by 1 base, with 13 bases between the two germline ends. Here the CDR3 DNA reads TGCGCCAGCAGCCAAGATATCGGACGTCTGGCCAAAAACATTCAGTACTTC. Residues: CASSQDIGRLAKNIQYF.

CDR3 coding DNA: TGTGCCAGCAGCCTCGGGACAGCCCAGGGGGAGACCCAGTACTTC. This encodes CASSLGTAQGETQYF. The chain has TRBV7-9 and TRBJ2-5; 7 bases align to TRBD1. J was trimmed by 5 bases and V by 5 bases; bases with no gene match: 11. This CDR3 region has 15 residues. Germline CDR1 SEHNR, CDR2 FQNEAQ (reference sequence).

In nucleotides, the CDR3 is TGTGCCAGCAGCCCACCAGGGGCCGAGCAGTACTTC. Its translation is CASSPPGAEQYF. This chain uses TRBV7-8 with TRBJ2-7; TRBD1 is a possible D gene (6 bases). Germline CDR1 reads SGHVS; CDR2 reads FQNEAQ. CDR3 length: 12 residues. V was cut by 5 bases and J by 6 bases, with 11 bases left in between.

The sample holds a few counts of this clone. The genes are TRBV6-2 or TRBV6-3 and TRBJ1-2; D is possibly TRBD1 (5 bases). The CDR3 consists of 13 residues. CDR1 MNHEY and CDR2 SVGEGT come from the germline V gene. V was clipped by 3 bases and J by 9 bases, with 14 bases between them. CDR3 region: CASSYLGRRSYTF. Written as DNA, the CDR3 is TGTGCCAGCAGTTATCTGGGGCGTCGGAGCTACACCTTC.

A single count supports this clone. The chain's CDR3 is CASQPTAGEETQYF. The CDR3 bases are TGTGCCAGCCAACCCACAGCGGGGGAAGAGACCCAGTACTTC. The V gene is TRBV7-6, the J gene TRBJ2-5; 8 nucleotides line up with TRBD2. CDR1 and CDR2 from the germline V gene are SGHVS and FNYEAQ. The CDR3 covers 14 residues. With 8 bases clipped from V and 3 bases from J, the junction kept 8 bases outside the gene matches.